This T cell receptor (beta chain) was sequenced during a study of blood T cell repertoires in COVID-19. In germline, CDR1 is LNHDA, CDR2 SQIVND (reference sequence). V trimming: 9 bases; J trimming: 8 bases; junction bases outside the gene matches: 9. The length of the CDR3 is 14 residues. TCRdb's table, derived via immunoSEQ multiplex PCR, lists solely in-frame clones and lacks some. The table records approximately 75,000 clones, about 93% of them present only once. Sequencing was performed on peripheral blood. V usage is TRBV19 and J usage is TRBJ2-1, with 11 positions matching TRBD2. The receptor's source is a human donor in a cohort sampled during active COVID-19. CDR3 loop: CARVDSGGVHEQFF. CDR3 nucleotides: TGTGCCAGGGTTGATAGCGGGGGGGTCCATGAGCAGTTCTTC.